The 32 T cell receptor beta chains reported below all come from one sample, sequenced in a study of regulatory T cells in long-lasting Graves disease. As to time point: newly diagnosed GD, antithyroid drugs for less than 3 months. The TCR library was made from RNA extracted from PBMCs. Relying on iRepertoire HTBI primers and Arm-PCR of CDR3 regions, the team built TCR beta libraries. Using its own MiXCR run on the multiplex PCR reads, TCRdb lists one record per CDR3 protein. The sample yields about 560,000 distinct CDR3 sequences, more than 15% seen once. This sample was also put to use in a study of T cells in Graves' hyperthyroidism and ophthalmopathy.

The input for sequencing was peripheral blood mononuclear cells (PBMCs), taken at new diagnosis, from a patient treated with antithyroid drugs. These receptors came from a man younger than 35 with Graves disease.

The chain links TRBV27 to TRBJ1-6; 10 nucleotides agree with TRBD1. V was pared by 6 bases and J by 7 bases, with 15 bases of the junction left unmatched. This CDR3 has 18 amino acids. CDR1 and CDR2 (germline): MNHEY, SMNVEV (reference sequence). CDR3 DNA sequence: TGTGCCAGCAGCCCTAGAATGACAGGGGGCTCCTGGAATTCACCCCTCCACTTT. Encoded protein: CASSPRMTGGSWNSPLHF.

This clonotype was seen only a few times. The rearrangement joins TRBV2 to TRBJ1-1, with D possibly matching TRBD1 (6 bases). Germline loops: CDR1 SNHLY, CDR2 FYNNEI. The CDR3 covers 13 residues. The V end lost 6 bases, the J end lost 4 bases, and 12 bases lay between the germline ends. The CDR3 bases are TGTGCCAGCAGGGTGGGGGGGGCCACTGAAGCTTTCTTT. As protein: CASRVGGATEAFF. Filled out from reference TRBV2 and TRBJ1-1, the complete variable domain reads EPEVTQTPSHQVTQMGQEVILRCVPISNHLYFYWYRQILGQKVEFLVSFYNNEISEKSEIFDDQFSVERPDGSNFTLKIRSTKLEDSAMYFCASRVGGATEAFFGQGTRLTVV.

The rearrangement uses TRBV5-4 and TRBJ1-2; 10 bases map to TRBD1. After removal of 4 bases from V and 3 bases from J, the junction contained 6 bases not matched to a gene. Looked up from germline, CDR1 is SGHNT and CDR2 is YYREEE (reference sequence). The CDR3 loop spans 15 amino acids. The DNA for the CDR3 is TGTGCCAGCAGCACCACCGGGACAGGGGACTATGGCTACACCTTC. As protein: CASSTTGTGDYGYTF.

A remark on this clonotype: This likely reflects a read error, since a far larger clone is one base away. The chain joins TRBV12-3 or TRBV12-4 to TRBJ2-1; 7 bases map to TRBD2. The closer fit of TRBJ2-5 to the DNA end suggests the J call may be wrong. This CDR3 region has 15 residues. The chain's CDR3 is CAGSSQTSREETQYF. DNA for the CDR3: TGTGCCGGCAGTTCCCAGACTAGCCGTGAAGAGACCCAGTACTTC.

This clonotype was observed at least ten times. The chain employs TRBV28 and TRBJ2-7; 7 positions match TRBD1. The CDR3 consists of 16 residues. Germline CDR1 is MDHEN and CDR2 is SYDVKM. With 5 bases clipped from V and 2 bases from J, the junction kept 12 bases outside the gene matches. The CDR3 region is CASSPQRTGGPYEQYF. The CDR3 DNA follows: TGTGCCAGCAGTCCCCAAAGGACAGGTGGGCCCTACGAGCAGTACTTC.

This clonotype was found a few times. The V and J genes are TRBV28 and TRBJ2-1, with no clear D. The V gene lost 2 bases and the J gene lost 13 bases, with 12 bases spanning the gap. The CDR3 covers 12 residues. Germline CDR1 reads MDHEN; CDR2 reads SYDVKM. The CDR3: CASSLPPSNQFF. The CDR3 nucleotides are TGTGCCAGCAGTTTACCACCCAGTAACCAGTTCTTC.

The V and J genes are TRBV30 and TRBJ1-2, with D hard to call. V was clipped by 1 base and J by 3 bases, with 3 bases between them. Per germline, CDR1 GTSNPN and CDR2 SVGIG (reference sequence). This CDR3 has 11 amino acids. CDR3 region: CAWSAYYGYTF. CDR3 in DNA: TGTGCCTGGAGTGCCTACTATGGCTACACCTTC.

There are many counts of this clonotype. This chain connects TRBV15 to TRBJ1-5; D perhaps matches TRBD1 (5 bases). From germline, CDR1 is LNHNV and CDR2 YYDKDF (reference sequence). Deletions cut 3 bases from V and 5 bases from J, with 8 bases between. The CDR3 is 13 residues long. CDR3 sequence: CATSSDRYQPQHF. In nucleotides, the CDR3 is TGTGCCACCAGCAGCGACAGATATCAGCCCCAGCATTTT.

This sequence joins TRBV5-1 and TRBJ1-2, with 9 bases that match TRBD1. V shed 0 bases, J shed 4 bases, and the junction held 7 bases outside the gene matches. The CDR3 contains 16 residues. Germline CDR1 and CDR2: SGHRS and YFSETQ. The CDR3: CASSLGSTGGSYGYTF. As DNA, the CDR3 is TGCGCCAGCAGCTTGGGATCGACAGGGGGAAGCTATGGCTACACCTTC.

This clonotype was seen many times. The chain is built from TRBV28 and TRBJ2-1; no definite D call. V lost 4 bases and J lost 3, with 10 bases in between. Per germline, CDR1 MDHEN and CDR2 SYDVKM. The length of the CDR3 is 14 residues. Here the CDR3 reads CASSSRPNYNEQFF. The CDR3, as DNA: TGTGCCAGCAGTTCACGGCCCAACTACAATGAGCAGTTCTTC.

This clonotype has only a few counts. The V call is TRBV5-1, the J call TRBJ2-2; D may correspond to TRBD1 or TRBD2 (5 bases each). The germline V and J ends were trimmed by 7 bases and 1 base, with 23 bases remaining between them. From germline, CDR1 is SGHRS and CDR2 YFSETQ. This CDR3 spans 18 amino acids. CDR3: CASSALGRGVKNTGELFF. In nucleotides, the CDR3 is TGCGCCAGCTCCGCCTTGGGAAGGGGAGTCAAGAACACCGGGGAGCTGTTTTTT.

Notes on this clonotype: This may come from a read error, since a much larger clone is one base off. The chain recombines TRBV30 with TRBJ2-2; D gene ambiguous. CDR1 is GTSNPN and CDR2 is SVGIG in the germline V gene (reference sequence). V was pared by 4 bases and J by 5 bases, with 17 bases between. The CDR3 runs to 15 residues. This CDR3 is CAWTSGFFNTGELFF. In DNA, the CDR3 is TGTGCCTGGACCTCCGGGTTCTTCAATACCGGGGAGCTGTTTTTT. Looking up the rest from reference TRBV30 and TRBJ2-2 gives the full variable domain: SQTIHQWPATLVQPVGSPLSLECTVEGTSNPNLYWYRQAAGRGLQLLFYSVGIGQISSEVPQNLSASRPQDRQFILSSKKLLLSDSGFYLCAWTSGFFNTGELFFGEGSRLTVL.

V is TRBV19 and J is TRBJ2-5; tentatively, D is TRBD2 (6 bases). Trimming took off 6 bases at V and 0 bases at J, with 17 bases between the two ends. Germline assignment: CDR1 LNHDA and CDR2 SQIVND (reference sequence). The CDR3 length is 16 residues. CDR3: CASRTRGTGNQETQYF. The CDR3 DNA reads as TGTGCCAGTAGAACCCGGGGGACGGGCAACCAAGAGACCCAGTACTTC.

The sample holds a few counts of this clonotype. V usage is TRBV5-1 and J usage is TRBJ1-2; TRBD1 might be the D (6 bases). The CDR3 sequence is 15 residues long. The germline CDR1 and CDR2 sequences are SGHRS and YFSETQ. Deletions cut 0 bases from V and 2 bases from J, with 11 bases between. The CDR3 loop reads CASSLDWGRNYGYTF. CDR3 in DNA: TGCGCCAGCAGCTTGGACTGGGGGCGGAACTATGGCTACACCTTC. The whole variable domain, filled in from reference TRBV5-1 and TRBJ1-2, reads KAGVTQTPRYLIKTRGQQVTLSCSPISGHRSVSWYQQTPGQGLQFLFEYFSETQRNKGNFPGRFSGRQFSNSRSEMNVSTLELGDSALYLCASSLDWGRNYGYTFGSGTRLTVV.

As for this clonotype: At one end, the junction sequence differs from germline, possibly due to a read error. Here the CDR3 reads CATRRSSGNTMYF. As DNA, the CDR3 is TGTGCCACGAGGAGGTCCTCTGGAAACACCATGTATTTT. This chain uses TRBV28 with TRBJ1-3; D unresolved. The CDR3 covers 13 residues. The germline CDR1 and CDR2 sequences are MDHEN and SYDVKM.

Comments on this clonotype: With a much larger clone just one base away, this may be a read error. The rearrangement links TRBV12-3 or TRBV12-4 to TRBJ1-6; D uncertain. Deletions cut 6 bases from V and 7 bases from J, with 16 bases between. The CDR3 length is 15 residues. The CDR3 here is CASSLSAGANSPLHF. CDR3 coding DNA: TGTGCCAGCAGCCTCTCGGCGGGAGCAAATTCACCCCTCCACTTT.

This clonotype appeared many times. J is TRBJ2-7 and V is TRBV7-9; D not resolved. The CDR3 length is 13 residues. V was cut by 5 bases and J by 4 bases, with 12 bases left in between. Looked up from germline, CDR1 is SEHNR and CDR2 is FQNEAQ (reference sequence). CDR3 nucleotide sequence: TGTGCCAGCAGCCAGACCGTTGGGTACGAGCAGTACTTC. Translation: CASSQTVGYEQYF.

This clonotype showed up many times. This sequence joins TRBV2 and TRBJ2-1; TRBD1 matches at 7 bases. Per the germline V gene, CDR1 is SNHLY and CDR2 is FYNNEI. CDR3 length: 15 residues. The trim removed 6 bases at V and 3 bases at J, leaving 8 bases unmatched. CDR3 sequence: CASSPLQGDYNEQFF. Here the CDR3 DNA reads TGTGCCAGCAGCCCCCTGCAGGGGGACTACAATGAGCAGTTCTTC.

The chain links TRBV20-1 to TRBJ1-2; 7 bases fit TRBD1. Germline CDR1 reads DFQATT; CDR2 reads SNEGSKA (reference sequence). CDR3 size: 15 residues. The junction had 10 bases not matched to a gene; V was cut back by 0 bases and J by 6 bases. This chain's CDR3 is CSARDRRTGANGYTF. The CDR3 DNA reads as TGCAGTGCTAGAGATCGGCGGACAGGAGCTAATGGCTACACCTTC.

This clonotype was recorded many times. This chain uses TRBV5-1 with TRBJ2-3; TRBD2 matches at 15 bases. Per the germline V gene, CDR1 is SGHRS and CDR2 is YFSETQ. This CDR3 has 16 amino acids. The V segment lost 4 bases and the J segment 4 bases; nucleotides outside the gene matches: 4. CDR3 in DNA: TGCGCCAGCAGCCGTGGGACTAGCGGGAGGTCAGATACGCAGTATTTT. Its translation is CASSRGTSGRSDTQYF.

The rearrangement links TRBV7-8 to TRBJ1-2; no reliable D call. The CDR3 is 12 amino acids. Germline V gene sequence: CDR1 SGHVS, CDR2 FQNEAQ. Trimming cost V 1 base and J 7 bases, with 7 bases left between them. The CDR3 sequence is CASSLGEGGYTF. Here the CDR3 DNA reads TGTGCCAGCAGCTTAGGAGAGGGTGGCTACACCTTC.

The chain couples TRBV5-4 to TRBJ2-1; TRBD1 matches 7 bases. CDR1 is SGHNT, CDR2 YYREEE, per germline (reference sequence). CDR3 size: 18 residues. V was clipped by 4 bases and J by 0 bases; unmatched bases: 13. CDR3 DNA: TGTGCCAGCAGCCGCAGCGAAACGGGACAGTACTCCTACAATGAGCAGTTCTTC. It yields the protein CASSRSETGQYSYNEQFF.

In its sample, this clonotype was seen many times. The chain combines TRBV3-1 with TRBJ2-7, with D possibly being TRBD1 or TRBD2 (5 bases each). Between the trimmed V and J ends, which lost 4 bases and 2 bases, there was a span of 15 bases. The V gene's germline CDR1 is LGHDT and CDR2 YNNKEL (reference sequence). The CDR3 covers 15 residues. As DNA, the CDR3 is TGTGCCAGCAGCCCCTTCGGCCGAGGGGCCTACGAGCAGTACTTC. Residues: CASSPFGRGAYEQYF.

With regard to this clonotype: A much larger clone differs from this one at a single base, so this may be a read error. The CDR3 spells CAWSVPGANNGQFF. In nucleotides, the CDR3 is TGTGCCTGGAGTGTACCGGGGGCTAACAATGGGCAGTTCTTC. This sequence joins TRBV30 and TRBJ2-1; D is tentatively TRBD1 or TRBD2 (6 bases each). The germline CDR1 and CDR2 sequences are GTSNPN and SVGIG (reference sequence). The length of the CDR3 is 14 residues. Supplemented by reference TRBV30 and TRBJ2-1, the full variable domain reads SQTIHQWPATLVQPVGSPLSLECTVEGTSNPNLYWYRQAAGRGLQLLFYSVGIGQISSEVPQNLSASRPQDRQFILSSKKLLLSDSGFYLCAWSVPGANNGQFFGPGTRLTVL.

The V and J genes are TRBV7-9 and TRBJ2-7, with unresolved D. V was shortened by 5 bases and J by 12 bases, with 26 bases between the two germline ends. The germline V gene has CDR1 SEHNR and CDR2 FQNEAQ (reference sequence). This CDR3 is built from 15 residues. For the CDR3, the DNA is TGTGCCAGCAGCCCTGTTACCGCCCTTCCTCGCGGATGGTACTTC. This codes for CASSPVTALPRGWYF.

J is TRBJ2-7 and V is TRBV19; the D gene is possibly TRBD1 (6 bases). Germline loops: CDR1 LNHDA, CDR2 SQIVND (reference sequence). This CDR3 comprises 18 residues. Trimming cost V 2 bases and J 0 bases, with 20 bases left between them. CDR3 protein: CASSIRYGQMLISYEQYF. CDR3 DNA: TGTGCCAGTAGTATAAGGTATGGACAGATGCTTATCTCCTACGAGCAGTACTTC.

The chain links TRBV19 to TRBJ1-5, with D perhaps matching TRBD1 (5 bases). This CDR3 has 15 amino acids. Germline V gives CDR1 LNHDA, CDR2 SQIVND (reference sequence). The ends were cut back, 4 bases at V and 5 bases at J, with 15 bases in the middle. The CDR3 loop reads CASSKGGSGDQPQHF. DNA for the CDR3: TGTGCCAGTAGTAAGGGAGGGTCGGGGGATCAGCCCCAGCATTTT.

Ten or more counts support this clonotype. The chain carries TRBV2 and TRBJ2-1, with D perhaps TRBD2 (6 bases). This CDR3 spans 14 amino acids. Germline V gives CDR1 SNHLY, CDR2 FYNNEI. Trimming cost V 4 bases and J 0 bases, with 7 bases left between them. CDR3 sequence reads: CASSVTSSYNEQFF. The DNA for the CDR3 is TGTGCCAGCAGTGTGACTAGCTCCTACAATGAGCAGTTCTTC. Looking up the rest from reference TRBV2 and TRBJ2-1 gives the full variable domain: EPEVTQTPSHQVTQMGQEVILRCVPISNHLYFYWYRQILGQKVEFLVSFYNNEISEKSEIFDDQFSVERPDGSNFTLKIRSTKLEDSAMYFCASSVTSSYNEQFFGPGTRLTVL.

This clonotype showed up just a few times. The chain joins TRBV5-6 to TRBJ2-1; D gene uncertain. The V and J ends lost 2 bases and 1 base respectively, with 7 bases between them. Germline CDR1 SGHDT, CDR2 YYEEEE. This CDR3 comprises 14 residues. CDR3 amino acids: CASSFARSYNEQFF. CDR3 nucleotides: TGTGCCAGCAGCTTCGCCAGGTCCTACAATGAGCAGTTCTTC.

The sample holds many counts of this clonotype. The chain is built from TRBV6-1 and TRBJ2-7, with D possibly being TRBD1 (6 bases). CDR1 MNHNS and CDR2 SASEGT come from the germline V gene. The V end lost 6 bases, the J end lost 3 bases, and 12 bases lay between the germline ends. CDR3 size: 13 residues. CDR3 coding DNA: TGTGCCAGCAGAAACGACAGGAGCTACGAGCAGTACTTC. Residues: CASRNDRSYEQYF.

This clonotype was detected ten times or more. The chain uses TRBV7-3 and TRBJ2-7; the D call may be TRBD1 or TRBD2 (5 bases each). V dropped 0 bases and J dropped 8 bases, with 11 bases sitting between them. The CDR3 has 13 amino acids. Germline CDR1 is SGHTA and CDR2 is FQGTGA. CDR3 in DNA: TGTGCCAGCAGCTTAACGCCCGGGGCTAAGCAGTACTTC. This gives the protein CASSLTPGAKQYF.

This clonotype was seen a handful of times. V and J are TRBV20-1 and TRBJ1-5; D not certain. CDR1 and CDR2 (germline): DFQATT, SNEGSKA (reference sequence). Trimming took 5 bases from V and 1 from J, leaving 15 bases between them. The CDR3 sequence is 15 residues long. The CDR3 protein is CSAARHVGSNQPQHF. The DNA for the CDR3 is TGCAGTGCTGCCCGCCACGTGGGGAGCAATCAGCCCCAGCATTTT.